The source of this T cell receptor beta chain is a study of T cell repertoires in cytomegalovirus infection. Whole-study context: It can be stated that public TCR beta signatures indicated CMV infection as well as a matching HLA type. Whole-study results and caveats: Within the response measured ex vivo, HLA-C-restricted CMV-specific TCR beta clonotypes were dominant. Cumulative frequency of public TCR beta families picked out carriers of CMV plus the relevant HLA.

V trimming: 4 bases; J trimming: 10 bases; junction bases outside the gene matches: 4. The CDR3 contains 14 residues. The V gene's germline CDR1 is SEHNR and CDR2 FQNEAQ (reference sequence). TCRdb itself ran the reads through MiXCR, one entry per CDR3 protein. The sample contains about 830,000 distinct CDR3 sequences, about 31% of which appear only once. This clonotype was observed a handful of times. The antigen remains undetermined. The sequencing here drew on cultured CD8+ T cells from PBMCs, taken from culture after CMV antigen stimulation. The rearrangement links TRBV7-9 to TRBJ1-6, with 10 bases fitting TRBD1. The clonotype was recovered from a human donor in good health (CMV status not recorded). Some clones in this sample may be carry-over from other donors' samples. Here the CDR3 DNA reads TGTGCCAGCAGCTACGGGACAGGGGACTCACCCCTCCACTTT. This encodes CASSYGTGDSPLHF.